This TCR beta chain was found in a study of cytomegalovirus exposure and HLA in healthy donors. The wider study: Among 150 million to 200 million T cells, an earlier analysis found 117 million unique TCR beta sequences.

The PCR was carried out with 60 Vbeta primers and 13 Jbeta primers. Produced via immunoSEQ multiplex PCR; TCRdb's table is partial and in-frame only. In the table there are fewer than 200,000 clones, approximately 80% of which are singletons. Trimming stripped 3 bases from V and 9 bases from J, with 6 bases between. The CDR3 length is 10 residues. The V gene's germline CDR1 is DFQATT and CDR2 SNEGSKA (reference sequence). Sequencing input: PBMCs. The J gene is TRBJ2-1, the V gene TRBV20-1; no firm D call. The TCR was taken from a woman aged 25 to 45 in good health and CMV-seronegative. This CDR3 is CSASLSEQFF. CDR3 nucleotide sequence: TGCAGTGCTAGTCTAAGTGAGCAGTTCTTC.